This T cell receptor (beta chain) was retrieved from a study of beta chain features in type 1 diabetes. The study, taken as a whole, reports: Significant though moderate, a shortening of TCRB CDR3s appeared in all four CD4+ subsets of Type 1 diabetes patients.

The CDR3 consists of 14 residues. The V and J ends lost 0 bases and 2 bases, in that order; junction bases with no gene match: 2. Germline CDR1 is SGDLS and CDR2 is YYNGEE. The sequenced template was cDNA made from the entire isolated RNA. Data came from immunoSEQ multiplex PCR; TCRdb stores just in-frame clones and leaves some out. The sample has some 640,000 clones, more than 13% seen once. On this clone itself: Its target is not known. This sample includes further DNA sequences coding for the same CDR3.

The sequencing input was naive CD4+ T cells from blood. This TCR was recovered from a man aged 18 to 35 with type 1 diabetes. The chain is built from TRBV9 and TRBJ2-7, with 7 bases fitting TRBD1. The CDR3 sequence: CASSVGQGPYEQYF. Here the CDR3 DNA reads TGTGCCAGCAGCGTAGGACAGGGTCCCTACGAGCAGTACTTC.